This is a list of T cell receptor beta chains from one sample in a study of cytomegalovirus exposure and HLA in healthy donors. The data were produced by immunoSEQ multiplex PCR, yet TCRdb's version contains in-frame clones alone and is incomplete. Here the sample spans over 150,000 clones, around 74% being singletons. Sequencing input: PBMCs. These receptor sequences come from a girl aged 5 to 17 in good health and CMV-seropositive. Each CDR3 is given without its conserved first and last residue.

j_gene: TRBJ1-6
len: 13
v_gene: TRBV6-5
CDR3aa: ASKDKGTASSPLH

j_gene: TRBJ1-1
len: 11
v_gene: TRBV27
CDR3aa: ASSSIPGAEAF

j_gene: TRBJ2-1
len: 16
v_gene: TRBV29-1
CDR3aa: SVEGWGTANPHGMEQF

j_gene: TRBJ1-2
len: 10
v_gene: TRBV10-2
CDR3aa: ASSSAGTGHT

j_gene: TRBJ2-2
len: 13
v_gene: TRBV10-2
CDR3aa: ASTSTQQGTGELF

j_gene: TRBJ2-5
len: 12
v_gene: TRBV9
CDR3aa: ASRNGHFQETQY

j_gene: TRBJ1-2
len: 11
v_gene: TRBV27
CDR3aa: ASSLTLGGGYT

j_gene: TRBJ1-2
len: 13
v_gene: TRBV18
CDR3aa: ASSPGSGSNYGYT

j_gene: TRBJ1-4
len: 15
v_gene: TRBV4-3
CDR3aa: ASSQDFPDRPNEKLF

j_gene: TRBJ2-2
len: 13
v_gene: TRBV6-6
CDR3aa: ASNPPGGENGELF

j_gene: TRBJ1-2
len: 13
v_gene: TRBV5-6
CDR3aa: ASREGRGDDYGYT

j_gene: TRBJ1-3
len: 16
v_gene: TRBV7-2
CDR3aa: ASSSLRGGSSSGNTIY

j_gene: TRBJ2-2
len: 13
v_gene: TRBV2
CDR3aa: ASSERTANTGELF

j_gene: TRBJ1-6
len: 12
v_gene: TRBV2
CDR3aa: ASSPTGANSPLH

j_gene: TRBJ1-1
len: 13
v_gene: TRBV9
CDR3aa: ASSPPTHMNTEAF

j_gene: TRBJ1-4
len: 11
v_gene: TRBV15
CDR3aa: ASGRNLNEKLF

j_gene: TRBJ1-2
len: 10
v_gene: TRBV21-1
CDR3aa: ASSWTGYGYT

j_gene: TRBJ2-7
len: 9
v_gene: TRBV10-3
CDR3aa: ASGSTYEQY

j_gene: TRBJ2-7
len: 15
v_gene: TRBV28
CDR3aa: ASSLIPRGRGAYEQY

j_gene: TRBJ2-1
len: 14
v_gene: TRBV4-3
CDR3aa: ASSQALSGVYNEQF

j_gene: TRBJ2-3
len: 13
v_gene: TRBV10-1
CDR3aa: ASSGPGLGTDTQY

j_gene: TRBJ2-1
len: 11
v_gene: TRBV4-2
CDR3aa: ASSLDRQGVQF

j_gene: TRBJ2-1
len: 11
v_gene: TRBV29-1
CDR3aa: SVTGGLYNEQF

j_gene: TRBJ2-7
len: 11
v_gene: TRBV29-1
CDR3aa: SVSSLQNSEQY

j_gene: TRBJ2-1
len: 11
v_gene: TRBV2
CDR3aa: ASSRDTRNEQF

j_gene: TRBJ2-5
len: 12
v_gene: TRBV11-2
CDR3aa: ASSLAAVQETQY

j_gene: TRBJ1-6
len: 10
v_gene: TRBV5-6
CDR3aa: ASSRDNSPLH

j_gene: TRBJ2-1
len: 13
v_gene: TRBV11-3
CDR3aa: ASSMGQSSYNEQF

j_gene: TRBJ2-7
len: 11
v_gene: TRBV7-2
CDR3aa: ASSLGRTYEQY

j_gene: TRBJ2-3
len: 12
v_gene: TRBV7-2
CDR3aa: ASSPGLDTDTQY

j_gene: TRBJ1-6
len: 14
v_gene: TRBV5-4
CDR3aa: ASSSLSTGMTSPLH

j_gene: TRBJ1-4
len: 12
v_gene: TRBV14
CDR3aa: ASSPRTGPEKLF

j_gene: TRBJ2-1
len: 11
v_gene: TRBV19
CDR3aa: ASNRGSYNEQF

j_gene: TRBJ1-2
len: 14
v_gene: TRBV7-2
CDR3aa: ASSSEIAGQGHGYT